Presented here are 22 T cell receptor beta chains from one specimen sequenced in a study of blood T cell repertoires in COVID-19 (dated by TCRdb to about 2020). The library was obtained by the immunoSEQ multiplex PCR assay. TCRdb retrieved this table from immuneACCESS and kept in-frame rearrangements only. Not all clones are present; in checked studies, unresolved V genes account for under half, and no reason is known for the remainder. Recorded for this sample are just under 80,000 clones; around four fifths of them occurred a single time. Approximately 10% of the sample rests with the top ten. The sample consisted of peripheral blood. These receptor sequences come from a human donor in a cohort sampled during active COVID-19.

This clone was detected only a few times. The J gene is TRBJ2-4, the V gene TRBV7-9, with D possibly being TRBD2 (5 bases). The length of the CDR3 is 18 residues. V was cut by 5 bases and J by 0 bases, with 20 bases left in between. Germline CDR1 reads SEHNR; CDR2 reads FQNEAQ (reference sequence). In DNA, the CDR3 is TGTGCCAGCAGCCCACAGCAAGGGAGTCTACTAGCCAAAAACATTCAGTACTTC. Its translation: CASSPQQGSLLAKNIQYF.

This sequence joins TRBV14 and TRBJ2-3; weak D call: TRBD1 (5 bases). Trimming pared 0 bases from V and 2 bases from J, leaving 15 bases between. Germline assignment: CDR1 SGHDN and CDR2 FVKESK. The CDR3 has 17 amino acids. The CDR3 spells CASSQDLKGKATDTQYF. In nucleotides, the CDR3 is TGTGCCAGCAGCCAAGATCTGAAGGGGAAAGCCACAGATACGCAGTATTTT.

This clone was observed once. This sequence joins TRBV2 and TRBJ1-6; possibly TRBD1 for D (6 bases). Trimming removed 7 bases at V and 11 bases at J, with 15 bases between. This CDR3 has 13 residues. Per the germline V gene, CDR1 is SNHLY and CDR2 is FYNNEI. The CDR3 protein is CASTGTGGPPLHF. DNA for the CDR3: TGTGCCAGCACCGGGACGGGGGGGCCACCCCTCCACTTT. The whole variable domain, remainder taken from reference TRBV2 and TRBJ1-6, is EPEVTQTPSHQVTQMGQEVILRCVPISNHLYFYWYRQILGQKVEFLVSFYNNEISEKSEIFDDQFSVERPDGSNFTLKIRSTKLEDSAMYFCASTGTGGPPLHFGNGTRLTVT.

V is TRBV14 and J is TRBJ2-7; TRBD1 is a possible D gene (6 bases). Germline-derived CDR1 and CDR2 are SGHDN and FVKESK. The CDR3 sequence is 12 residues long. Trimming shortened V by 4 bases and J by 3 bases, and 7 bases separated the two germline ends. The CDR3 spells CASSRTDYEQYF. For the CDR3, the DNA is TGTGCCAGCAGCCGGACAGACTACGAGCAGTACTTC.

The V and J genes are TRBV12-3 or TRBV12-4 and TRBJ1-2; D unresolved. The CDR3 is made up of 13 amino acids. The V and J ends lost 0 bases and 4 bases respectively, with 6 bases between them. CDR3 nucleotides: TGTGCCAGCAGTTTAGCCCAATCCTATGGCTACACCTTC. Translation: CASSLAQSYGYTF.

CDR3 amino acids: CASSPRGNYGYTF. CDR3 DNA: TGTGCCAGCAGCCCTCGGGGGAACTATGGCTACACCTTC. J is TRBJ1-2 and V is TRBV3-1 (or the pseudogene TRBV3-2), with D possibly being TRBD1 (5 bases). Germline values: CDR1 LGHDT, CDR2 YNNKEL (reference sequence). V was cut by 4 bases and J by 2 bases, with 8 bases left in between. The CDR3 spans 13 residues.

V usage is TRBV6-5 and J usage is TRBJ1-4; D remains unclear. Germline CDR1 MNHEY, CDR2 SVGAGI. There are 14 residues in the CDR3. Between the trimmed V and J ends, which lost 8 bases and 0 bases, there was a span of 10 bases. DNA for the CDR3: TGTGCCAGCTTTCTGGGCCCAACTAATGAAAAACTGTTTTTT. It specifies CASFLGPTNEKLFF.

This sequence joins TRBV19 and TRBJ2-7, with D tentatively TRBD2 (5 bases). V dropped 3 bases and J dropped 0 bases, with 18 bases sitting between them. CDR3 length: 17 amino acids. Per germline, CDR1 LNHDA and CDR2 SQIVND (reference sequence). The CDR3 reads CASSISFRGWDSYEQYF. The CDR3 bases are TGTGCCAGTAGTATTAGTTTCCGGGGTTGGGACTCCTACGAGCAGTACTTC.

This clone was observed once. The genes are TRBV2 and TRBJ1-4; 8 positions match TRBD1. The length of the CDR3 is 15 residues. J lost 8 bases, V lost 6 bases, and 11 bases had no gene match. The germline V gene encodes CDR1 SNHLY and CDR2 FYNNEI. CDR3 loop: CASRDRAGGSEKLFF. CDR3 DNA sequence: TGTGCCAGCAGGGACAGGGCAGGGGGCAGCGAAAAACTGTTTTTT.

The chain employs TRBV29-1 and TRBJ2-7; D gene ambiguous. Germline V gene data show CDR1 as SQVTM and CDR2 as ANQGSEA. Trimming removed 4 bases from V and 5 bases from J, with 12 bases in between. This CDR3 has 12 residues. CDR3 in amino acids: CSVVMQADEQYF. The CDR3 DNA reads as TGCAGCGTTGTGATGCAGGCCGACGAGCAGTACTTC.

V gene TRBV4-1 combines with J gene TRBJ1-4; possible D gene TRBD1, 6 bases. CDR1 and CDR2 (germline): MGHRA, YSYEKL. The CDR3 covers 15 residues. The V end was cut by 1 base, the J end by 8 bases, with 14 bases between. The CDR3 sequence is CASSQATGGREKLFF. In DNA form, the CDR3 reads TGCGCCAGCAGCCAAGCGACAGGAGGAAGGGAAAAACTGTTTTTT.

The chain carries TRBV7-9 and TRBJ1-4, with TRBD1 matching over 7 bases. Unmatched junction bases numbered 11, after V lost 5 bases and J lost 8 bases. CDR1 is SEHNR, CDR2 FQNEAQ, per germline (reference sequence). The CDR3 contains 15 residues. CDR3 amino acids: CASSPRGGEGEKLFF. The CDR3 DNA follows: TGTGCCAGCAGCCCGCGAGGGGGCGAGGGGGAAAAACTGTTTTTT.

The chain has TRBV28 and TRBJ1-2; D unresolved. This CDR3 comprises 15 residues. Germline loops: CDR1 MDHEN, CDR2 SYDVKM. Deletions cut 2 bases from V and 4 bases from J, with 14 bases between. The CDR3 DNA sequence: TGTGCCAGCAGTTTAGGAAGCGGGGAGAGCTATGGCTACACCTTC. As protein: CASSLGSGESYGYTF.

The chain carries TRBV2 and TRBJ1-2; perhaps TRBD1 as D (5 bases). The germline gives CDR1 SNHLY, CDR2 FYNNEI. Trimming cost V 4 bases and J 4 bases, with 13 bases left between them. CDR3 size: 14 residues. CDR3 in amino acids: CASSVTGQGYGYTF. In DNA, the CDR3 is TGTGCCAGCAGTGTAACCGGCCAGGGCTATGGCTACACCTTC.

The rearrangement uses TRBV10-1 and TRBJ2-5, with D possibly being TRBD2 (6 bases). Germline V gene data show CDR1 as WNHNN and CDR2 as SYGVQD (reference sequence). The CDR3 is 14 residues long. V lost 3 bases, J lost 5 bases, and 13 bases lay in between. Here the CDR3 reads CASSDSSGVETQYF. For the CDR3, the DNA is TGCGCCAGCAGTGATTCGTCGGGGGTGGAGACCCAGTACTTC.

This clone showed up just a few times. The gene calls are TRBV27 and TRBJ2-7; 11 positions agree with TRBD2. The J segment lost 6 bases and the V segment lost 3 bases, leaving 4 bases of the junction unmatched. This CDR3 comprises 14 residues. Germline CDR1 is MNHEY and CDR2 is SMNVEV (reference sequence). Written as DNA, the CDR3 is TGTGCCAGCAGTTTCGATAGCGGGAGGGGCGAGCAGTACTTC. Protein: CASSFDSGRGEQYF.

The V call is TRBV5-4, the J call TRBJ2-3; 7 positions agree with TRBD2. V was clipped by 5 bases and J by 2 bases; unmatched bases: 2. The CDR3 is 13 amino acids. In germline, CDR1 is SGHNT, CDR2 YYREEE (reference sequence). CDR3 nucleotides: TGTGCCAGCAGGGGGGGGGTCACAGATACGCAGTATTTT. This sequence encodes CASRGGVTDTQYF.

The chain is built from TRBV19 and TRBJ2-5, with D maybe TRBD1 (6 bases). V was shortened by 0 bases and J by 7 bases, with 18 bases between the two germline ends. Germline CDR1 reads LNHDA; CDR2 reads SQIVND (reference sequence). The CDR3 is made up of 16 amino acids. The CDR3 reads CASSIDRAGERGTQYF. The CDR3 DNA sequence: TGTGCCAGTAGTATAGACCGGGCAGGGGAGAGGGGGACCCAGTACTTC. The full variable domain, completed using reference TRBV19 and TRBJ2-5, is DGGITQSPKYLFRKEGQNVTLSCEQNLNHDAMYWYRQDPGQGLRLIYYSQIVNDFQKGDIAEGYSVSREKKESFPLTVTSAQKNPTAFYLCASSIDRAGERGTQYFGPGTRLLVL.

The chain has TRBV2 and TRBJ1-3; D gene unclear. The V end was cut by 5 bases, the J end by 0 bases, with 14 bases between. Germline V gene lookup returns CDR1 SNHLY and CDR2 FYNNEI. The CDR3 is 16 amino acids. The DNA of the CDR3 is TGTGCCAGCAGTTATACTACTCGGAGCTCTGGAAACACCATATATTTT. Translated: CASSYTTRSSGNTIYF.

This chain connects TRBV7-8 to TRBJ1-2, with D perhaps TRBD1 (6 bases). This CDR3 spans 14 amino acids. V lost 5 bases and J 5 bases, leaving 15 bases between the germline ends. Germline V gene sequence: CDR1 SGHVS, CDR2 FQNEAQ. The CDR3 DNA is TGTGCCAGCAGCAATTGGACAGCGAGTTATGGCTACACCTTC. It specifies CASSNWTASYGYTF.

This clone showed up just a few times. This CDR3 reads CASSRLVNSNTGELFF. The CDR3 bases are TGTGCCAGCTCACGATTGGTAAACTCGAACACCGGGGAGCTGTTTTTT. This sequence joins TRBV18 and TRBJ2-2, with unresolved D. Trimming took off 4 bases at V and 0 bases at J, with 12 bases between the two ends. The CDR3 consists of 16 residues. The germline CDR1 and CDR2 sequences are KGHSH and LQKENI.

The rearrangement uses TRBV5-6 and TRBJ1-1; D gene unclear. The length of the CDR3 is 13 residues. V shed 0 bases and J shed 2 bases, with 5 bases lying between them. Germline V gene data show CDR1 as SGHDT and CDR2 as YYEEEE. Here the CDR3 DNA reads TGTGCCAGCAGCTTGGTCCCAAACACTGAAGCTTTCTTT. This gives the protein CASSLVPNTEAFF.